The sequence of this T cell receptor beta chain was determined in a study of metastatic and nonmetastatic thyroid tumors. This clone was detected only a few times. Not a single patient had been given any form of treatment at any point before undergoing thyroid surgery. TCRdb re-called clones from the PCR reads using MiXCR. The sample consists of about 11,000 clones, roughly 38% of them appearing once. Trimming removed 6 bases from V and 7 bases from J, with 18 bases in between. Germline V CDR1 and CDR2: SQVTM, ANQGSEA. The CDR3 is 13 residues long. Sequencing was done on a sample of tumor tissue. The V gene is TRBV29-1, the J gene TRBJ1-1, with D possibly TRBD1 on 6 matching bases. The TCR comes from a female donor with papillary thyroid cancer or a benign thyroid nodule (not recorded which). Some clones in this sample may be carry-over from other donors' samples. This chain's CDR3 is CSVTRDTWGEAFF. CDR3 in DNA: TGCAGCGTGACTCGGGACACCTGGGGTGAAGCTTTCTTT.